This T cell receptor beta chain was recorded in a study of beta chain features in type 1 diabetes. Study results and caveats: Researchers reported that naive, central memory and Treg TCRB repertoires appeared more similar in patients than in healthy donors. Researchers report that Type 1 diabetes patients had moderately but significantly shorter TCRB CDR3s across all four CD4+ subsets.

Per germline, CDR1 DFQATT and CDR2 SNEGSKA (reference sequence). The CDR3 is 11 residues long. Trimming took off 6 bases at V and 11 bases at J, with 17 bases between the two ends. Of the isolated RNA, all was reverse transcribed, and so the sequenced material was expressed TCRB transcripts. Method: immunoSEQ multiplex PCR; TCRdb's copy keeps in-frame clones and lacks some. The repertoire has 640,000 or so clones, over 11% of them found once; the top ten carry 0.04%. This clone was observed a handful of times. The antigen remains undetermined. CD4+ cells of the naive, central memory, regulatory and stem cell-like memory types were sorted via CD45RO/CCR7/CD25/CD127/CD95/CD27.

The sequence was obtained from a man between 18 and 29 years old with type 1 diabetes. The source material was naive CD4+ T cells from blood. This chain uses TRBV20-1 with TRBJ2-7; D is ambiguous. CDR3 in DNA: TGCAGTGCAGTCTCAGGAATAGGGAAGTACTTC. It specifies CSAVSGIGKYF.